One TCR beta chain is described in this entry. The data derive from a study of shared T cell receptors in the human thymus. Germline-derived CDR1 and CDR2 are PRHDT and FYEKMQ (reference sequence). This CDR3 is built from 13 residues. The V and J ends lost 1 base and 4 bases respectively, with 7 bases between them. Libraries were prepared by immunoSEQ multiplex PCR; TCRdb keeps only in-frame clonotypes and omits some of them. The data contain hundreds of thousands of clones, more than 85% of them singletons. The J gene is TRBJ1-1, the V gene TRBV13; D is perhaps TRBD1 (6 bases). The sequenced sample consisted of thymocytes. The origin of this receptor is a human donor. DNA for the CDR3: TGTGCCAGCAGCTTAGAGGGGGGCACTGAAGCTTTCTTT. The encoded protein is CASSLEGGTEAFF.